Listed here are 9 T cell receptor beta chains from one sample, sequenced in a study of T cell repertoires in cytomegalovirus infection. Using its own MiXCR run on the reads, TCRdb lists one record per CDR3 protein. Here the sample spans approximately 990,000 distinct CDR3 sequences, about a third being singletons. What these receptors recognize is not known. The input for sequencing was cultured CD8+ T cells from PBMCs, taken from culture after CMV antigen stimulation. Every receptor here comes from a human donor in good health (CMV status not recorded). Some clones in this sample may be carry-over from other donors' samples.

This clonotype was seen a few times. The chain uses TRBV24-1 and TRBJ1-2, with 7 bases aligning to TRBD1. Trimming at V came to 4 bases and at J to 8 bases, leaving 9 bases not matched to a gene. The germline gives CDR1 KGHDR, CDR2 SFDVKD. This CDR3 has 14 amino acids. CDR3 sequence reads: CATSDPQTGSGYTF. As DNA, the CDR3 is TGTGCCACCAGTGACCCCCAGACAGGGTCGGGCTACACCTTC.

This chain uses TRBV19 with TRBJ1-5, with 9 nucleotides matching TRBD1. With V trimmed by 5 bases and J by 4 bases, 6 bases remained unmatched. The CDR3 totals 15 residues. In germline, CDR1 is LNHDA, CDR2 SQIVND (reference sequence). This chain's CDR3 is CASSPVGTGNQPQHF. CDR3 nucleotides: TGTGCCAGTAGTCCCGTCGGGACAGGGAATCAGCCCCAGCATTTT.

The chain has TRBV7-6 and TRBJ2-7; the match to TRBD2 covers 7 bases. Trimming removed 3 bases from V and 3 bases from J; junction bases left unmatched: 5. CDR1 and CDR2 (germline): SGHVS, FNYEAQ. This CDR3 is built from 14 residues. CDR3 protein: CASSFERGNYEQYV. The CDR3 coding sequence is TGTGCCAGCAGCTTTGAGCGGGGAAACTACGAGCAGTACGTC.

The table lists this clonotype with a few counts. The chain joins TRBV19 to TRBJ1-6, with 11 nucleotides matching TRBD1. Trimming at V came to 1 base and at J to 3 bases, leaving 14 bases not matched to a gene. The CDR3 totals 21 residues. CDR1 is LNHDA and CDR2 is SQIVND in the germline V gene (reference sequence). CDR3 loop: CASSIVPRGTGGSIYNSPLHF. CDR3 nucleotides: TGTGCCAGTAGTATAGTCCCTCGGGGGACAGGGGGATCAATCTATAATTCACCCCTCCACTTT.

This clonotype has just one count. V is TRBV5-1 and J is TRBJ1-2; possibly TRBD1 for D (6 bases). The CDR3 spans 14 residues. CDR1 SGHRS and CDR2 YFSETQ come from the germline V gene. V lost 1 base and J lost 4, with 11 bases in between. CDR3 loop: CASSLSGGFYGYTF. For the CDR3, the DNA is TGCGCCAGCAGCTTGTCCGGGGGCTTCTATGGCTACACCTTC.

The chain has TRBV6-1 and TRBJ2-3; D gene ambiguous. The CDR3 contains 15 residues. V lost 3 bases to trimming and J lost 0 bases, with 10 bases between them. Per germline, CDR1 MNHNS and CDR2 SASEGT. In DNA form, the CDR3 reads TGTGCCAGCAGTGAGTGGCAGGAGAGCACAGATACGCAGTATTTT. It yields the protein CASSEWQESTDTQYF.

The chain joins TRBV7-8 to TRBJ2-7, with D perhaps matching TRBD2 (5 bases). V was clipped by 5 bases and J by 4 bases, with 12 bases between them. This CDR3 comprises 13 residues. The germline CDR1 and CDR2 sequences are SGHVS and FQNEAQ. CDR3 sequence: CASSPVGVYEQYV. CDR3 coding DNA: TGTGCCAGCAGCCCCGTGGGAGTTTACGAGCAGTACGTC.

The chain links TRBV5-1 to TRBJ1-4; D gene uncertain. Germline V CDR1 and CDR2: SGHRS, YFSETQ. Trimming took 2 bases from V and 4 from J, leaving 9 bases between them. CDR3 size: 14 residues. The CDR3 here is CASSFGRSNEKLFF. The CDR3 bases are TGCGCCAGCAGCTTCGGCCGAAGTAATGAAAAACTGTTTTTT.

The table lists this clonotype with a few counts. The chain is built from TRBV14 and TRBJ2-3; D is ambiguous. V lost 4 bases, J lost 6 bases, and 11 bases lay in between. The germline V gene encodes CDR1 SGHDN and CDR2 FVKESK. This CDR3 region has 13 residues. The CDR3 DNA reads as TGTGCCAGCAGCCCACCTTACGCCGATACGCAGTATTTT. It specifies CASSPPYADTQYF.